This T cell receptor (beta chain) came from a study of blood T cell repertoires in COVID-19. Study context: The cDNA or gDNA used as material had been derived from T cells, B-cell-depleted T cells, or PBMCs.

This clone has more than one count but fewer than ten. Study processing details: Reference gene primer amplification gave estimated nucleated cell counts. Method: immunoSEQ multiplex PCR; TCRdb's copy keeps in-frame clones and lacks some. V and J calls and clone size are copied from that table; D and trimming were computed from the DNA. The table lists about 330,000 clones, over 75% of them singletons. Germline V CDR1 and CDR2: GTSNPN, SVGIG (reference sequence). This CDR3 contains 11 residues. Trimming shortened V by 2 bases and J by 14 bases, and 13 bases separated the two germline ends. The chain has TRBV30 and TRBJ2-1; perhaps TRBD2 as D (5 bases). Sequenced: PBMCs or T cells enriched from blood (not recorded which). This receptor was identified in a man aged 25-40 years who had recovered from COVID-19. CDR3 DNA sequence: TGTGCCTGGAGTCCATTAGGGCGGGAGTTCTTC. This translates into CAWSPLGREFF.